This TCR beta chain was sequenced in a study of glioma-infiltrating T cells after dendritic cell vaccination. Measured with immunoSEQ multiplex PCR; TCRdb has only the in-frame clones, and not every one. In the table there are about 92,000 clones, 70% to 90% of which are singletons. PBMC sampling occurred before vaccination, two weeks after the third dose, and at progression. This clonotype originated in a human donor with glioblastoma. The specimen was blood, collected before dendritic cell vaccination.

The CDR3 nucleotides are TGTGCCAGCAGTTACGGGACAGGGGTCAATGAGCAGTTCTTC. It translates to CASSYGTGVNEQFF. This chain joins TRBV6-5 and TRBJ2-1, with TRBD1 matching over 10 bases. This CDR3 spans 14 amino acids. In germline, CDR1 is MNHEY, CDR2 SVGAGI. The trim removed 2 bases at V and 6 bases at J, leaving 1 base unmatched.